The 14 T cell receptor beta chains listed next were all sequenced from one sample in a study of T cells after posttransplantation cyclophosphamide. The method was immunoSEQ multiplex PCR; TCRdb's version includes in-frame clones alone and lacks a portion of them. The sample carries 15,000 to 20,000 clones, roughly 73% recorded once. Cyclophosphamide on days +3 and +4 followed busulfan-fludarabine conditioning and a marrow graft. Sequenced here: CD8+ T cells sorted from PBMCs, sampled approximately 2,000 days after a stem cell transplant with posttransplant cyclophosphamide. The receptors come from a female patient aged 35-55 years who received an allogeneic stem cell transplant from a related donor, was CMV-positive, and had no GVHD. Certain T cells may be donor cells from the graft.

This sequence joins TRBV19 and TRBJ2-1; 8 bases align to TRBD1. Looked up from germline, CDR1 is LNHDA and CDR2 is SQIVND (reference sequence). V trimming: 3 bases; J trimming: 8 bases; junction bases outside the gene matches: 0. This CDR3 contains 12 residues. The CDR3 here is CASSMDRDEQFF. The DNA for the CDR3 is TGTGCCAGTAGTATGGACAGGGATGAGCAGTTCTTC.

The J gene is TRBJ2-1, the V gene TRBV4-1, with 12 bases fitting TRBD1. The germline CDR1 and CDR2 sequences are MGHRA and YSYEKL. V shed 3 bases and J 13 bases; nucleotides not matched to a gene: 13. CDR3 length: 16 amino acids. The CDR3 nucleotides read TGCGCCAGCAGCCATACCGGGACAGGGGGCCCCGAGCCCCAGTTCTTC. It encodes CASSHTGTGGPEPQFF.

The CDR3 DNA reads as TGTGCCAGCATTGAGCGGAGGTACAATGAGCAGTTCTTC. Translation: CASIERRYNEQFF. V usage is TRBV2 and J usage is TRBJ2-1, with D possibly matching TRBD2 (5 bases). The V and J ends lost 7 bases and 4 bases respectively, with 11 bases between them. The V gene's germline CDR1 is SNHLY and CDR2 FYNNEI. The CDR3 contains 13 residues.

The chain combines TRBV4-1 with TRBJ2-7; D may be TRBD2 (5 bases). Trimming cost V 0 bases and J 3 bases, with 12 bases left between them. The CDR3 runs to 15 residues. From germline, CDR1 is MGHRA and CDR2 YSYEKL. The chain's CDR3 is CASSQEDGVFYEQYF. The CDR3 DNA reads as TGCGCCAGCAGCCAAGAAGACGGGGTCTTCTACGAGCAGTACTTC.

The chain's CDR3 is CSARGKNIQYF. The CDR3 nucleotides are TGCAGTGCAAGGGGCAAAAACATTCAGTACTTC. V and J are TRBV20-1 and TRBJ2-4; D is perhaps TRBD1 (5 bases). With 6 bases removed from V and 3 bases from J, the gap between germline ends came to 6 bases. Germline assignment: CDR1 DFQATT and CDR2 SNEGSKA (reference sequence). This CDR3 spans 11 amino acids.

Only a few counts were recorded for this clone. The J gene is TRBJ1-6, the V gene TRBV27; TRBD1 matches 12 bases. The germline CDR1 and CDR2 sequences are MNHEY and SMNVEV (reference sequence). The junction had 4 bases not matched to a gene; V was cut back by 5 bases and J by 5 bases. This CDR3 region has 16 residues. The CDR3 here is CASSTGTGGHNSPLHF. For the CDR3, the DNA is TGTGCCAGCAGTACCGGGACAGGGGGCCATAATTCACCCCTCCACTTT.

The V gene is TRBV27, the J gene TRBJ1-1, with D tentatively TRBD1 (6 bases). The CDR3 loop spans 14 amino acids. Trimming took 3 bases from V and 6 from J, leaving 14 bases between them. From germline, CDR1 is MNHEY and CDR2 SMNVEV (reference sequence). The CDR3 loop is CASSFGGLDSEAFF. The CDR3 nucleotides are TGTGCCAGCAGTTTCGGGGGGCTGGATTCTGAAGCTTTCTTT.

The table lists this clone with a few counts. The chain couples TRBV5-1 to TRBJ2-7, with TRBD1 as a possible D gene (5 bases). Trimming pared 4 bases from V and 6 bases from J, leaving 14 bases between. The CDR3 consists of 13 residues. CDR1 and CDR2 (germline): SGHRS, YFSETQ. The CDR3 spells CASSPIGVGEQYF. CDR3 nucleotide sequence: TGCGCCAGCAGCCCGATAGGGGTGGGCGAGCAGTACTTC.

The CDR3 region is CASSLSPGGNTEAFF. The CDR3 bases are TGTGCCAGCAGTTTATCCCCTGGAGGGAACACTGAAGCTTTCTTT. V is TRBV27 and J is TRBJ1-1, with D hard to call. V lost 0 bases, J lost 1 base, and 9 bases lay in between. CDR3 length: 15 residues. Germline CDR1 reads MNHEY; CDR2 reads SMNVEV (reference sequence).

This rearrangement joins TRBV13 to TRBJ1-2; TRBD1 matches at 8 bases. Trimming took 0 bases from V and 3 from J; bases not matched to a gene: 0. Germline values: CDR1 PRHDT, CDR2 FYEKMQ (reference sequence). The CDR3 runs 14 residues. The CDR3 DNA sequence: TGTGCCAGCAGCTTAGGGGACAGGGACTATGGCTACACCTTC. Its protein is CASSLGDRDYGYTF. Variable domain in full (rest from reference TRBV13 and TRBJ1-2): AAGVIQSPRHLIKEKRETATLKCYPIPRHDTVYWYQQGPGQDPQFLISFYEKMQSDKGSIPDRFSAQQFSDYHSELNMSSLELGDSALYFCASSLGDRDYGYTFGSGTRLTVV.

V and J are TRBV9 and TRBJ2-3; tentative D call: TRBD1 (5 bases). V was trimmed by 4 bases and J by 5 bases, leaving 14 bases between them. Germline CDR1 is SGDLS and CDR2 is YYNGEE. This CDR3 comprises 14 residues. The CDR3 loop reads CASSSGSTGDTQYF. The CDR3 coding sequence is TGTGCCAGCAGCTCCGGAAGTACAGGAGATACGCAGTATTTT.

The J gene is TRBJ2-7, the V gene TRBV4-1, with D possibly TRBD1 on 6 matching bases. CDR3 length: 14 residues. Between the trimmed V and J ends, which lost 1 base and 0 bases, there was a span of 7 bases. Germline V gives CDR1 MGHRA, CDR2 YSYEKL. As DNA, the CDR3 is TGCGCCAGCAGCCAAGGGACAGTCTCCTACGAGCAGTACTTC. Translation: CASSQGTVSYEQYF.

In its sample, this clone is medium-sized. This sequence joins TRBV2 and TRBJ1-1, with TRBD1 matching 12 bases. The CDR3 length is 15 residues. V shed 6 bases, J shed 8 bases, and the junction held 10 bases outside the gene matches. Germline values: CDR1 SNHLY, CDR2 FYNNEI. CDR3 in amino acids: CASSSNRDRGPEAFF. The CDR3 coding sequence is TGTGCCAGCAGCTCCAATCGGGACAGGGGGCCGGAAGCTTTCTTT.

The table lists this clone with a count of one. This sequence joins TRBV9 and TRBJ2-1; 10 bases agree with TRBD2. Per the germline V gene, CDR1 is SGDLS and CDR2 is YYNGEE. This CDR3 spans 17 amino acids. V was clipped by 4 bases and J by 9 bases; unmatched bases: 16. CDR3 loop: CASSHSLRSGGAGEQFF. The DNA for the CDR3 is TGTGCCAGCAGCCACTCCCTCCGCAGCGGGGGGGCCGGTGAGCAGTTCTTC.